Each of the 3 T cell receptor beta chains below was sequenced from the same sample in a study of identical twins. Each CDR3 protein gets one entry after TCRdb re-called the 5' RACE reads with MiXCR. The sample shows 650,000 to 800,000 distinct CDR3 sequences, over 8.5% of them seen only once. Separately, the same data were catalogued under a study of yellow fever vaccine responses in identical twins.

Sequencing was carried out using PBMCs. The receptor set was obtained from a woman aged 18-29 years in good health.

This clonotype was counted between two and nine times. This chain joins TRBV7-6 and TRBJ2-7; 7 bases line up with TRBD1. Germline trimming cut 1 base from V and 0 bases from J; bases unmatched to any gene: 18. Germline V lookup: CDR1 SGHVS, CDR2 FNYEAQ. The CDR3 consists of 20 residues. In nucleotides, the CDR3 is TGTGCCAGCAGCTTAGGCACAGGGGAGATAAATAATAAGAGCTCCTACGAGCAGTACTTC. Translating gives CASSLGTGEINNKSSYEQYF.

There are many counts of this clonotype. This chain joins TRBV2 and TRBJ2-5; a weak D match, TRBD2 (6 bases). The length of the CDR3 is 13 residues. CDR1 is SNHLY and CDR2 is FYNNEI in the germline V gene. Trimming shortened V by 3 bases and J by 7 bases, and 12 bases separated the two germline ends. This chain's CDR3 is CASSDRTIGTQYF. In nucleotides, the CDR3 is TGTGCCAGCAGTGATCGGACTATAGGGACCCAGTACTTC. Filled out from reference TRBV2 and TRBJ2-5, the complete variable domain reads EPEVTQTPSHQVTQMGQEVILRCVPISNHLYFYWYRQILGQKVEFLVSFYNNEISEKSEIFDDQFSVERPDGSNFTLKIRSTKLEDSAMYFCASSDRTIGTQYFGPGTRLLVL.

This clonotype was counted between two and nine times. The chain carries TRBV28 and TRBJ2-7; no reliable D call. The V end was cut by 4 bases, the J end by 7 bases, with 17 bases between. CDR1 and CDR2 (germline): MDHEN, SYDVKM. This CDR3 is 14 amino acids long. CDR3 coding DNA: TGTGCCAGCAGTTACAACTCACCCCTGGGGGAGCAGTACTTC. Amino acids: CASSYNSPLGEQYF.